Sequencing of this T cell receptor beta chain was carried out in a study of identical twins. Study conclusions and caveats: Out-of-frame alpha sequences common to twins exhibited an excess of low generation probability. Cord blood beta clonotypes that were abundant carried fewer insertions, and memory repertoires showed no such trend.

This clonotype was observed many times. Its target is not known. CDR3 length: 13 amino acids. Germline V CDR1 and CDR2: MNHEY, SMNVEV (reference sequence). V was shortened by 5 bases and J by 3 bases, with 8 bases between the two germline ends. TCRdb independently ran MiXCR on the 5' RACE reads; one entry per CDR3 protein. The table records 420,000 or so distinct CDR3 sequences, around 20% of them present only once. Sequences were obtained from naive T cells sorted from blood. This TCR was sampled from a man between 45 and 60 years old in good health. The J gene is TRBJ2-1, the V gene TRBV27; D remains ambiguous. The CDR3 DNA follows: TGTGCCAGCAGTATTAACAGCTACAATGAGCAGTTCTTC. Residues: CASSINSYNEQFF.